This T cell receptor beta chain is from a study of blood T cell repertoires in COVID-19. About the study: Collection of acute and convalescent COVID-19 samples took place in the United States, Italy and Spain. Sources were T cells, B-cell-depleted T cells, or PBMCs; the material itself was cDNA or gDNA.

Germline CDR1 and CDR2: MDHEN and SYDVKM. This CDR3 is 15 amino acids long. Trimming took 8 bases from V and 4 from J; bases not matched to a gene: 7. Profiled with immunoSEQ multiplex PCR; TCRdb holds only in-frame clones, not every one. The repertoire consists of 220,000 or so clones, with around three quarters occurring once and the leading ten covering about 5.5%. V and J are TRBV28 and TRBJ2-1; 11 bases agree with TRBD2. The source is a woman between 65 and 79 years old with acute or convalescent COVID-19. Sequencing used peripheral blood. The DNA of the CDR3 is TGTGCCAGCTTATCCGGGACTAGCGGATACAATGAGCAGTTCTTC. Protein product: CASLSGTSGYNEQFF.